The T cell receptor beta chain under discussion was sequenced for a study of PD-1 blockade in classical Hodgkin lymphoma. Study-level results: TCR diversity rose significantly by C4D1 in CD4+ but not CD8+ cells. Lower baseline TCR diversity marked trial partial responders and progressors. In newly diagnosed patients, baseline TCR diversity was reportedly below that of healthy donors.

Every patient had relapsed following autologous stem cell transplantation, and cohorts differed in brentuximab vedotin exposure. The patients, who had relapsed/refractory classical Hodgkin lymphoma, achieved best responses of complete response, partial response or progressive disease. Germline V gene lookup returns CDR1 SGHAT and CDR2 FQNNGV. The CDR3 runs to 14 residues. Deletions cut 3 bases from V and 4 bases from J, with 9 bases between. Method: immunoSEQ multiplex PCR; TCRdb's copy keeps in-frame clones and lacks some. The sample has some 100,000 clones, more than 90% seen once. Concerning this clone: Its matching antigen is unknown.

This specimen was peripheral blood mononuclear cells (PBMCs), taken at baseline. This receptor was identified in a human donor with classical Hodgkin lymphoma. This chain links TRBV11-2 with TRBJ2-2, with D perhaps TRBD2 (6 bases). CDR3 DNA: TGTGCCAGCAGCTTTTCTAGCGCCACCGGGGAGCTGTTTTTT. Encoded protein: CASSFSSATGELFF. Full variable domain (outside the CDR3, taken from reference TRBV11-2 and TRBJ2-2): EAGVAQSPRYKIIEKRQSVAFWCNPISGHATLYWYQQILGQGPKLLIQFQNNGVVDDSQLPKDRFSAERLKGVDSTLKIQPAKLEDSAVYLCASSFSSATGELFFGEGSRLTVL.